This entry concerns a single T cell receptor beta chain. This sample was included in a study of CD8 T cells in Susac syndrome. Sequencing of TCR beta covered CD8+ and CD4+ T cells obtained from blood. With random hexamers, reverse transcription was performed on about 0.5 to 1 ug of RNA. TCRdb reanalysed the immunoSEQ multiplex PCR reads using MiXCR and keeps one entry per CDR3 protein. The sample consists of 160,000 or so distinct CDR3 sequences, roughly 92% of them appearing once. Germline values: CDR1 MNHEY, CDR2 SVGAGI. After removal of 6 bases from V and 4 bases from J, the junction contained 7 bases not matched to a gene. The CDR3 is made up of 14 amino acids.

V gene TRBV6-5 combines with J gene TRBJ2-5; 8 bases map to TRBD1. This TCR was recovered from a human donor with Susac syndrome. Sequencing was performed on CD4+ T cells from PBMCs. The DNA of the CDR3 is TGTGCCAGCAGCCGACAGGGGCAGAGAGAGACCCAGTACTTC. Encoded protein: CASSRQGQRETQYF.